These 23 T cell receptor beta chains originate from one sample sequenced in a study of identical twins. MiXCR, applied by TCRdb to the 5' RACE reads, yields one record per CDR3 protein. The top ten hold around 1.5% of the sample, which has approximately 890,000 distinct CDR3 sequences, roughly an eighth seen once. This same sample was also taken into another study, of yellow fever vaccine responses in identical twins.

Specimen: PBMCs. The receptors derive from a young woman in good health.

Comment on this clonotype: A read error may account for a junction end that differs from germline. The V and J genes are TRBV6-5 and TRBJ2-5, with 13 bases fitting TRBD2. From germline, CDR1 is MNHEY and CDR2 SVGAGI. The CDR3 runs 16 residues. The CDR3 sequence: CASSYSGLAGTEIQYF. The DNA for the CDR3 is TGTGCCAGCAGTTACTCGGGACTAGCGGGGACGGAGATCCAGTACTTC.

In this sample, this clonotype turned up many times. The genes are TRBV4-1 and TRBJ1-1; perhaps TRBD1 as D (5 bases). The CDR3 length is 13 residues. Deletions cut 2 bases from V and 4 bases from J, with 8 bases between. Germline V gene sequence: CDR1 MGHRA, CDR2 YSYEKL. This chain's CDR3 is CASSQQGFTEAFF. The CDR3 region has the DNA TGCGCCAGCAGCCAACAGGGATTCACTGAAGCTTTCTTT.

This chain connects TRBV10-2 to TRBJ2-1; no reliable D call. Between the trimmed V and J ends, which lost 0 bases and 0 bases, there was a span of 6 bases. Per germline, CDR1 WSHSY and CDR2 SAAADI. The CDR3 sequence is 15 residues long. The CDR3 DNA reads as TGCGCCAGCAGTGAGTCGATCAACTCCTACAATGAGCAGTTCTTC. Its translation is CASSESINSYNEQFF.

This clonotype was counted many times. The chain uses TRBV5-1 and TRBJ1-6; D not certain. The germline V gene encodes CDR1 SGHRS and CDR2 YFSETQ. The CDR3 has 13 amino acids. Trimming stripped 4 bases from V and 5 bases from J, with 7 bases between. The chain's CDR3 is CASSAFHNSPLHF. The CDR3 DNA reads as TGCGCCAGCAGCGCCTTTCATAATTCACCCCTCCACTTT.

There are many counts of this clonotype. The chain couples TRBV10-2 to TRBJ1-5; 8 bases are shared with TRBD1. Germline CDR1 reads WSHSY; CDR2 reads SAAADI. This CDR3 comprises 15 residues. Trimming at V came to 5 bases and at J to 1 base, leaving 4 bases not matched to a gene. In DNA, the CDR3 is TGCGCCAGCAGTCACCGGACAGGGAGCAATCAGCCCCAGCATTTT. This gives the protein CASSHRTGSNQPQHF.

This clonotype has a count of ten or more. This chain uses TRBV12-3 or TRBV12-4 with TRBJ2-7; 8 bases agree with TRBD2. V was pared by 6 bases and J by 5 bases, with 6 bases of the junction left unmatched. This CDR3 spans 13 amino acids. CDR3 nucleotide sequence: TGTGCCAGCAGCAAGCGGGAGCTCGACGAGCAGTACTTC. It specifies CASSKRELDEQYF.

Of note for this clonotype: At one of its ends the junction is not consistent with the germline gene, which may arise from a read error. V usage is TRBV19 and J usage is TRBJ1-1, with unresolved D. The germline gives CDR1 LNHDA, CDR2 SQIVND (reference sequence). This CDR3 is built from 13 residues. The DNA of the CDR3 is TGTGCCAGCAGTAACGTTATAGACACTGAAGCTTTCTTT. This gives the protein CASSNVIDTEAFF.

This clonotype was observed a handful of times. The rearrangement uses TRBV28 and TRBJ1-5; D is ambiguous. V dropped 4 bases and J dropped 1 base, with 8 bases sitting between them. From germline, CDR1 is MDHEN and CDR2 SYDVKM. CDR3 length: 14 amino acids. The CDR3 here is CASSSLISNQPQHF. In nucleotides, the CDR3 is TGTGCCAGCAGTTCCCTCATCAGCAATCAGCCCCAGCATTTT. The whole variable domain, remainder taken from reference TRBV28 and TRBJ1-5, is DVKVTQSSRYLVKRTGEKVFLECVQDMDHENMFWYRQDPGLGLRLIYFSYDVKMKEKGDIPEGYSVSREKKERFSLILESASTNQTSMYLCASSSLISNQPQHFGDGTRLSIL.

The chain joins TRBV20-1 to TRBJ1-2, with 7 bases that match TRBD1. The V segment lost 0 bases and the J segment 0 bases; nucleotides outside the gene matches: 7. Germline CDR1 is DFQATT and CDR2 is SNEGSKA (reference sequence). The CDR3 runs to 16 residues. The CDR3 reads CSAREAGGQANYGYTF. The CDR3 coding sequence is TGCAGTGCTAGAGAGGCAGGGGGACAAGCTAACTATGGCTACACCTTC.

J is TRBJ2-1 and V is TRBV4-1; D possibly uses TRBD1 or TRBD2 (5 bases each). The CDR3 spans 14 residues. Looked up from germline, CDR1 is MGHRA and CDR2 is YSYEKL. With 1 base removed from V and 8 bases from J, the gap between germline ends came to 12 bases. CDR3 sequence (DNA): TGCGCCAGCAGCCAAGGAGGGGCAGGGTATGAGCAGTTCTTC. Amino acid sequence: CASSQGGAGYEQFF.

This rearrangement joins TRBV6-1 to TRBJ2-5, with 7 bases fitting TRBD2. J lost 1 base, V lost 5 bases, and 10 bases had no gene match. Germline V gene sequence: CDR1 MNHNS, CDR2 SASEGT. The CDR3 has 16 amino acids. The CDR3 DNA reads TGTGCCAGCAGTATCTCACTAGCGACCTTCCAAGAGACCCAGTACTTC. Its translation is CASSISLATFQETQYF.

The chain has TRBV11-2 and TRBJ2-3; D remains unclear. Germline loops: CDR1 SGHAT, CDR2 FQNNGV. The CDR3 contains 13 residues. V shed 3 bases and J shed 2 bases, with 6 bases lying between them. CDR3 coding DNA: TGTGCCAGCAGCTTTTCCGCCACAGATACGCAGTATTTT. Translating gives CASSFSATDTQYF. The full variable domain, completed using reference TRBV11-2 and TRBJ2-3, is EAGVAQSPRYKIIEKRQSVAFWCNPISGHATLYWYQQILGQGPKLLIQFQNNGVVDDSQLPKDRFSAERLKGVDSTLKIQPAKLEDSAVYLCASSFSATDTQYFGPGTRLTVL.

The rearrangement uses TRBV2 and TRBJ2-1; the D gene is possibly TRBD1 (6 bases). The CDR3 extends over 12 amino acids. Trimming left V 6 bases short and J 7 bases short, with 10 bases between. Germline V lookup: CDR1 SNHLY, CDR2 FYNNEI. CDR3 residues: CASSATGNEQFF. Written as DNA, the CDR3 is TGTGCCAGCAGCGCTACAGGGAATGAGCAGTTCTTC. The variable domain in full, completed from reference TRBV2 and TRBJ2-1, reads EPEVTQTPSHQVTQMGQEVILRCVPISNHLYFYWYRQILGQKVEFLVSFYNNEISEKSEIFDDQFSVERPDGSNFTLKIRSTKLEDSAMYFCASSATGNEQFFGPGTRLTVL.

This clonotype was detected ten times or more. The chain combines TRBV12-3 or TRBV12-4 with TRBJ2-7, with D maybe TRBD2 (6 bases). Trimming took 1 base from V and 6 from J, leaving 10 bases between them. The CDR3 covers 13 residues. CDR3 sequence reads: CASSLGGGTEQYV. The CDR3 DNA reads TGTGCCAGCAGTTTAGGTGGAGGGACCGAGCAGTACGTC.

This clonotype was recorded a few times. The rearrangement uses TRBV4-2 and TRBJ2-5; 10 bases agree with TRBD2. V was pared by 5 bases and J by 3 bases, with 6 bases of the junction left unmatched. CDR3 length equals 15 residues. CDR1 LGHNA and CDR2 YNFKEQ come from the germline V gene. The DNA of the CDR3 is TGTGCCAGCAGCGACGACCTAGCGGGAGAAGAGACCCAGTACTTC. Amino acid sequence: CASSDDLAGEETQYF.

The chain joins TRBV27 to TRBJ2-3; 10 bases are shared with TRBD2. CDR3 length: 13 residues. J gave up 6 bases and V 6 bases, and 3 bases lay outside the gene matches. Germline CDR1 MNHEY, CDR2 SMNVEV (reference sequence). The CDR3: CASSQREGDTQYF. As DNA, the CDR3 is TGTGCCAGCAGCCAGCGGGAGGGGGATACGCAGTATTTT.

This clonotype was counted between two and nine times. This CDR3 is CASSYLAGGAGRGGRNEQFF. Here the CDR3 DNA reads TGTGCCAGCAGTTACTTGGCAGGGGGCGCGGGGCGGGGGGGCCGAAATGAGCAGTTCTTC. The chain couples TRBV6-2 or TRBV6-3 to TRBJ2-1; possible D gene TRBD2, 9 bases. The length of the CDR3 is 20 residues. Germline-derived CDR1 and CDR2 are MNHEY and SVGEGT. Trimming removed 1 base from V and 7 bases from J, with 29 bases in between.

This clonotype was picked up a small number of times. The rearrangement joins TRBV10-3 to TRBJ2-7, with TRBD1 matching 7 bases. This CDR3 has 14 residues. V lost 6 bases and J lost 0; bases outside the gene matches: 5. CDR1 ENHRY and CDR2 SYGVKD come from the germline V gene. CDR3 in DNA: TGTGCCATCAGCCCGGGACAGCCCTCCTACGAGCAGTACTTC. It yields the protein CAISPGQPSYEQYF.

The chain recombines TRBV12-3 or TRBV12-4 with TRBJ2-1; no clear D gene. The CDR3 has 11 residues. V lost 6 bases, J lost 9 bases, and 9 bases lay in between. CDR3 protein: CASSKYPEQFF. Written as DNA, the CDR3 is TGTGCCAGCAGCAAGTATCCTGAGCAGTTCTTC.

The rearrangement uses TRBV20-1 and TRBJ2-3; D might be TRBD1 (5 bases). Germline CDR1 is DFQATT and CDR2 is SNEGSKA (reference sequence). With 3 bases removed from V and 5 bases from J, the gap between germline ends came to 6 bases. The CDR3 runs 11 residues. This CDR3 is CSASDRDTQYF. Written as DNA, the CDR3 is TGCAGTGCTAGTGACAGAGATACGCAGTATTTT.

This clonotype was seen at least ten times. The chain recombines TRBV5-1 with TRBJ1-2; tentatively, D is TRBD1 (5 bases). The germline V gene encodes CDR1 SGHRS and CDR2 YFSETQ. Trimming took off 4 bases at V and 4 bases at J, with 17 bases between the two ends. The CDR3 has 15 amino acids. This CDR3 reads CASSLFRDGSYGYTF. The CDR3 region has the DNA TGCGCCAGCAGCCTATTCCGGGACGGAAGCTATGGCTACACCTTC.

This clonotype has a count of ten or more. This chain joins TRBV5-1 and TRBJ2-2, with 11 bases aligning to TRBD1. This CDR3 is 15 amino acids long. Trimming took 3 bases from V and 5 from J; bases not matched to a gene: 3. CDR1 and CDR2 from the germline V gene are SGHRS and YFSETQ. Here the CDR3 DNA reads TGCGCCAGCAGCTCCGGGACAGGGGGTACCGGGGAGCTGTTTTTT. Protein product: CASSSGTGGTGELFF.

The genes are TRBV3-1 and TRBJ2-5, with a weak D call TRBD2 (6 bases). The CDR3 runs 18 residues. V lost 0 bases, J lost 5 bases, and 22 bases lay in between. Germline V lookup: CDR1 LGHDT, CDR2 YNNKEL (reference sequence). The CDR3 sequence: CASSQDVGEASVLETQYF. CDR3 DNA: TGTGCCAGCAGCCAAGATGTTGGGGAGGCATCCGTTTTGGAGACCCAGTACTTC.